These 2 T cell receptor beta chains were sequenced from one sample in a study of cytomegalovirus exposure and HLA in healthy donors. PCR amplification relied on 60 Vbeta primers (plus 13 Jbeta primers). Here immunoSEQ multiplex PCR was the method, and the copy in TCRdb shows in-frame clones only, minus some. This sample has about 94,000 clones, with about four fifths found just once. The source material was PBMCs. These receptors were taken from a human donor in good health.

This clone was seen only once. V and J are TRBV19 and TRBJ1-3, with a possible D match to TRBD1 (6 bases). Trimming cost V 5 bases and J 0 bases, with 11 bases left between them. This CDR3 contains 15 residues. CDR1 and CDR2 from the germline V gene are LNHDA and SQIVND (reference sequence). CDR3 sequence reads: CASSPRDNSGNTIYF. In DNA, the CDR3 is TGTGCCAGTAGTCCCCGGGACAACTCTGGAAACACCATATATTTT.

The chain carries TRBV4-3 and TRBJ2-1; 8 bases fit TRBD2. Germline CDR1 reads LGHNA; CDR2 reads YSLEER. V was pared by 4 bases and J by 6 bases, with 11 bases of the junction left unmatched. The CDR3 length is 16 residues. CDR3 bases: TGCGCCAGCAGCCCCGTCTTGCGGGGGGCACTCAATGAGCAGTTCTTC. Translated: CASSPVLRGALNEQFF.